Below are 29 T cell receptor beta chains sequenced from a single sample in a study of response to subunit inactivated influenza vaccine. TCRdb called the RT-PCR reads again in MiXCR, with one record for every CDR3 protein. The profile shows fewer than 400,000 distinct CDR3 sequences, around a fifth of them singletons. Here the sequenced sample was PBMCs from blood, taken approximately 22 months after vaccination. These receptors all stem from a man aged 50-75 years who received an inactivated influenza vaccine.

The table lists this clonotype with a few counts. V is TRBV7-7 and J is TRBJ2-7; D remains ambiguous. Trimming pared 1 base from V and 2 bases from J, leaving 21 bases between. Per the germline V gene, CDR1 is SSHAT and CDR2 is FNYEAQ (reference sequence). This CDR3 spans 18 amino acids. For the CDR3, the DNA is TGTGCCAGCAGCTTAGTTGAGGACCCTGAAGTGGGTACCTACGAGCAGTACTTC. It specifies CASSLVEDPEVGTYEQYF.

The CDR3 loop reads CASSLKPAMNTEAFF. The CDR3 DNA is TGTGCCAGCAGTCTCAAACCGGCCATGAACACTGAAGCTTTCTTT. The V call is TRBV27, the J call TRBJ1-1; D not resolved. The CDR3 spans 15 residues. The germline gives CDR1 MNHEY, CDR2 SMNVEV (reference sequence). V lost 5 bases and J 0 bases, leaving 13 bases between the germline ends.

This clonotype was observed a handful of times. As DNA, the CDR3 is TGTGCCAGCAGCTGGGCCACTGAAGCTTTCTTT. Translating it yields CASSWATEAFF. The chain is built from TRBV11-2 and TRBJ1-1; D gene uncertain. Trimming removed 4 bases from V and 4 bases from J, with 4 bases in between. The CDR3 loop spans 11 amino acids. Germline lookup yields CDR1 SGHAT and CDR2 FQNNGV. The full variable domain, completed using reference TRBV11-2 and TRBJ1-1, is EAGVAQSPRYKIIEKRQSVAFWCNPISGHATLYWYQQILGQGPKLLIQFQNNGVVDDSQLPKDRFSAERLKGVDSTLKIQPAKLEDSAVYLCASSWATEAFFGQGTRLTVV.

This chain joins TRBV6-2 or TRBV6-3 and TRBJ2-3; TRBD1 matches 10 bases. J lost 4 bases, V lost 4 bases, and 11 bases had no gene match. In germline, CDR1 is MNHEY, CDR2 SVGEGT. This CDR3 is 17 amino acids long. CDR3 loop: CASSSWPGTGDPDTQYF. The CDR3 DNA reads TGTGCCAGCAGTTCCTGGCCCGGGACAGGGGATCCAGATACGCAGTATTTT.

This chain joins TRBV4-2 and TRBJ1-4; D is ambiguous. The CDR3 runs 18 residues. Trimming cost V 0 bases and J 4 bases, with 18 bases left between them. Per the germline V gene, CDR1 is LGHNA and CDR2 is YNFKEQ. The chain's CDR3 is CASSQEGPPKLRNEKLFF. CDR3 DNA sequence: TGTGCCAGCAGCCAAGAGGGCCCTCCAAAGCTCCGTAATGAAAAACTGTTTTTT.

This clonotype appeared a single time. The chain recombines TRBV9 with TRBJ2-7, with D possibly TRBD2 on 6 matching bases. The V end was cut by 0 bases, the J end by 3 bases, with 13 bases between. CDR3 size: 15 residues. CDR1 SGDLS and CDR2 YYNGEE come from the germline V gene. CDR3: CASSVAPGSRYEQYF. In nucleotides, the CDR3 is TGTGCCAGCAGCGTAGCTCCCGGGAGTCGCTACGAGCAGTACTTC. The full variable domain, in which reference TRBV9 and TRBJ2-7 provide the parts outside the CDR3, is DSGVTQTPKHLITATGQRVTLRCSPRSGDLSVYWYQQSLDQGLQFLIQYYNGEERAKGNILERFSAQQFPDLHSELNLSSLELGDSALYFCASSVAPGSRYEQYFGPGTRLTVT.

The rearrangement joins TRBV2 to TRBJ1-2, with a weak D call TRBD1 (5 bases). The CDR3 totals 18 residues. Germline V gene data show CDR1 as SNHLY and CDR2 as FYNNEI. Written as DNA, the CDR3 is TGTACCCGCAAATCGGCCATTGACAGAGAAAACCCTCACTATGGCTACACCTTC. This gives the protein CTRKSAIDRENPHYGYTF.

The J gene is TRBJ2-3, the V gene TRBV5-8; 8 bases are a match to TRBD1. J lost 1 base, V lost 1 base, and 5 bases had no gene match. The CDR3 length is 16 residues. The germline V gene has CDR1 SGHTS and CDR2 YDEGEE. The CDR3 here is CASSLLNRGGTDTQYF. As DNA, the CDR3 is TGTGCCAGCAGCTTGCTCAACAGGGGGGGCACAGATACGCAGTATTTT.

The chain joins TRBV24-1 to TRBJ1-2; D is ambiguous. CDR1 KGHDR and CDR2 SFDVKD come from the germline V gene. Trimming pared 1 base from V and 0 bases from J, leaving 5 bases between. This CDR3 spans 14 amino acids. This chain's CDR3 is CATSDFESNYGYTF. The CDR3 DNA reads TGTGCCACCAGTGATTTTGAATCTAACTATGGCTACACCTTC.

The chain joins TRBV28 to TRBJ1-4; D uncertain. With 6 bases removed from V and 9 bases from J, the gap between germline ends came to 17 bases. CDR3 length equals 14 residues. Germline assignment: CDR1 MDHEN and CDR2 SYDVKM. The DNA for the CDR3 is TGTGCCAGCAGCTCGGATGGGTACGGGCAAAAACTGTTTTTT. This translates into CASSSDGYGQKLFF.

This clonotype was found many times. The CDR3 protein is CASSGQLQPQHF. In nucleotides, the CDR3 is TGTGCCAGCAGTGGACAGCTTCAGCCCCAGCATTTT. V usage is TRBV12-3 or TRBV12-4 and J usage is TRBJ1-5; D is perhaps TRBD1 (6 bases). The germline V and J ends were trimmed by 5 bases and 6 bases, with 8 bases remaining between them. There are 12 residues in the CDR3.

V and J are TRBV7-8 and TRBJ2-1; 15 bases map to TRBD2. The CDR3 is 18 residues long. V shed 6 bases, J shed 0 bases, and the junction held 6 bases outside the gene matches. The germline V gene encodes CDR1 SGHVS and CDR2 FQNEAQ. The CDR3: CASRGGLAGGISYNEQFF. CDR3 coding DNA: TGTGCCAGCAGAGGTGGACTAGCGGGAGGGATCTCCTACAATGAGCAGTTCTTC.

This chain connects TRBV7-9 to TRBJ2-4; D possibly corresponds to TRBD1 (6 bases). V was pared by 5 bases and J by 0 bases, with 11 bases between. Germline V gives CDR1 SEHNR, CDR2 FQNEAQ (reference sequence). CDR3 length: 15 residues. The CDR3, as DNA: TGTGCCAGCAGCATGGACAGCTTAGCCAAAAACATTCAGTACTTC. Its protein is CASSMDSLAKNIQYF.

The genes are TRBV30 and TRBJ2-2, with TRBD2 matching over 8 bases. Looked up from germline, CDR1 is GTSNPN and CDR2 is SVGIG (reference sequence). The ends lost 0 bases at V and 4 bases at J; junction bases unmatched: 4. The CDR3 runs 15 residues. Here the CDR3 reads CAWSVRGTSTGELFF. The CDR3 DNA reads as TGTGCCTGGAGTGTACGGGGGACTAGCACCGGGGAGCTGTTTTTT.

CDR3 loop: CASSPRTGGGYTF. As DNA, the CDR3 is TGTGCCAGCAGCCCCCGGACAGGGGGAGGCTACACCTTC. The chain joins TRBV14 to TRBJ1-2; the match to TRBD1 covers 10 bases. Germline V gives CDR1 SGHDN, CDR2 FVKESK. The CDR3 consists of 13 residues. V lost 4 bases to trimming and J lost 8 bases; unmatched junction nucleotides: 4.

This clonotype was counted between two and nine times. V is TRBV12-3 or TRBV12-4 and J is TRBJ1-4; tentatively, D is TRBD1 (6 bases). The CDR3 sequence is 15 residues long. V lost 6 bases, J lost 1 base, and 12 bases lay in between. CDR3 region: CASSSTGKTNEKLFF. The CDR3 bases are TGTGCCAGCAGCTCTACAGGGAAAACTAATGAAAAACTGTTTTTT.

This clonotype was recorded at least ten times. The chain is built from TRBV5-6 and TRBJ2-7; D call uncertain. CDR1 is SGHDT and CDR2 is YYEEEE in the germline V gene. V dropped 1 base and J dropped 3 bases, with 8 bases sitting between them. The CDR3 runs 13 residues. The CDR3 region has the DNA TGTGCCAGCAGCTTGTCTTCAGGCTACGAGCAGTACTTC. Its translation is CASSLSSGYEQYF.

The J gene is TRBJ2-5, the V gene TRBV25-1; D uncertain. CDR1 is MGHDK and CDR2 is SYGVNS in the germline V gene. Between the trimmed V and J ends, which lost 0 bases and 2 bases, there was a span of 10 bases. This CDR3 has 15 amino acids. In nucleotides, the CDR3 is TGTGCCAGCAGTGAATATTTCCCCAAACAAGAGACCCAGTACTTC. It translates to CASSEYFPKQETQYF.

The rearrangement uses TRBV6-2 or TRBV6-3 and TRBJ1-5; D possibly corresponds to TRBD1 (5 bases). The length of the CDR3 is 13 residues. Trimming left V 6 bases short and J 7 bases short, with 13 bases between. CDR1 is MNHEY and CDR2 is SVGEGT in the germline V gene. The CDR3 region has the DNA TGTGCCAGCAGCAAGACCTGGGACCAGCCCCAGCATTTT. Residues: CASSKTWDQPQHF.

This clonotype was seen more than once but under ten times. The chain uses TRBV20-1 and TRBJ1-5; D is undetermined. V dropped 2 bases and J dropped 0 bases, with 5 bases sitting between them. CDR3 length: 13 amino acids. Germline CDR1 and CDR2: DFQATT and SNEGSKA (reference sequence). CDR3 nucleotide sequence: TGCAGTGCTAGATTTAGTAGCAATCAGCCCCAGCATTTT. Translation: CSARFSSNQPQHF.

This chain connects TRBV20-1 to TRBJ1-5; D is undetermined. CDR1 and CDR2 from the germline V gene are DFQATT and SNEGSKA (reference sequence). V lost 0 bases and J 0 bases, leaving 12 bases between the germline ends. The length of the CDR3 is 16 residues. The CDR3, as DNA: TGCAGTGCTAGAGATCGGGCAGGCCCTAGCAATCAGCCCCAGCATTTT. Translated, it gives CSARDRAGPSNQPQHF.

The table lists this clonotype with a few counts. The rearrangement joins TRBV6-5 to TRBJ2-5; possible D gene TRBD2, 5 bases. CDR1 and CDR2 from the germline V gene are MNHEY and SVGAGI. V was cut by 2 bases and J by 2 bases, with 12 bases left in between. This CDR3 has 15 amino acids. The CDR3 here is CASSYIGTGQETQYF. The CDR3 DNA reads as TGTGCCAGCAGTTACATAGGTACGGGGCAAGAGACCCAGTACTTC.

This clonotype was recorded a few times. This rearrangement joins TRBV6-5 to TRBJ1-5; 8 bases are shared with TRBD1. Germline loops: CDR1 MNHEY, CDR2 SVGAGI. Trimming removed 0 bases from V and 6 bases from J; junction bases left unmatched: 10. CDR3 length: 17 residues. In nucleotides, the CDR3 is TGTGCCAGCAGTTACTCCAACCGGGACAGGTGGGCTCAGCCCCAGCATTTT. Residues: CASSYSNRDRWAQPQHF.

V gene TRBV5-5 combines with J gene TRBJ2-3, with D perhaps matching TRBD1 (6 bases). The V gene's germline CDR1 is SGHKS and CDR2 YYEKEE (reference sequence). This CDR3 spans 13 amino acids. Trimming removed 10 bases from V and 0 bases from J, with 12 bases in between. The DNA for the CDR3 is TGTGCCTGCTCAGGGGATAGCACAGATACGCAGTATTTT. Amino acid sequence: CACSGDSTDTQYF. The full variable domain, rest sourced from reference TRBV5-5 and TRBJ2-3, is DAGVTQSPTHLIKTRGQQVTLRCSPISGHKSVSWYQQVLGQGPQFIFQYYEKEERGRGNFPDRFSARQFPNYSSELNVNALLLGDSALYLCACSGDSTDTQYFGPGTRLTVL.

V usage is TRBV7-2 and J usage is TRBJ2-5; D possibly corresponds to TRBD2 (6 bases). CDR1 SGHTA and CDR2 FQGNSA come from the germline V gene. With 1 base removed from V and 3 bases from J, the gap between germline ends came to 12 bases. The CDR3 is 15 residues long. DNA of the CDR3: TGTGCCAGCAGCTTAGGGGTTGGCGGGAAAGAGACCCAGTACTTC. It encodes CASSLGVGGKETQYF. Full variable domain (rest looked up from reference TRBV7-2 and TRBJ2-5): GAGVSQSPSNKVTEKGKDVELRCDPISGHTALYWYRQSLGQGLEFLIYFQGNSAPDKSGLPSDRFSAERTGGSVSTLTIQRTQQEDSAVYLCASSLGVGGKETQYFGPGTRLLVL.

Here the CDR3 DNA reads TGTGCCAGCAGCCGCCCCAACAGAAACACCGGGGAGCTGTTTTTT. Translated: CASSRPNRNTGELFF. The chain is built from TRBV6-2 or TRBV6-3 and TRBJ2-2, with D hard to call. Germline V gene sequence: CDR1 MNHEY, CDR2 SVGEGT. The CDR3 is 15 residues long. The ends were cut back, 6 bases at V and 2 bases at J, with 13 bases in the middle.

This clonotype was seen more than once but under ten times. The CDR3 bases are TGTGCCAGCAGCTCGACTAGCGTGTATACGCAGTATTTT. Amino acids: CASSSTSVYTQYF. The gene calls are TRBV7-9 and TRBJ2-3; TRBD2 aligns across 8 bases. Losses at the gene ends were 4 bases for V and 7 bases for J; bases not matched to a gene: 4. The CDR3 covers 13 residues. Germline assignment: CDR1 SEHNR and CDR2 FQNEAQ (reference sequence).

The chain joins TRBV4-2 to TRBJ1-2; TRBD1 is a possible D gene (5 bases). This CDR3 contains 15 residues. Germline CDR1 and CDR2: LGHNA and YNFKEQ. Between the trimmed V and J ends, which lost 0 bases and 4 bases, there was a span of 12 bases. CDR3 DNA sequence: TGTGCCAGCAGCCAAGATAGGGGCGGGTCCTATGGCTACACCTTC. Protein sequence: CASSQDRGGSYGYTF.

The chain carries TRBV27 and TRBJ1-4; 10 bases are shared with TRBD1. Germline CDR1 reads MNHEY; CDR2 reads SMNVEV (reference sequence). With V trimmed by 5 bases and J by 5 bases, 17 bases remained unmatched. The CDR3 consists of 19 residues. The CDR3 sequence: CASSPTGQGLSWGNEKLFF. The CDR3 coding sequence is TGTGCCAGCAGTCCCACGGGACAGGGGCTAAGTTGGGGAAATGAAAAACTGTTTTTT. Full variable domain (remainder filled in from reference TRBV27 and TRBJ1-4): EAQVTQNPRYLITVTGKKLTVTCSQNMNHEYMSWYRQDPGLGLRQIYYSMNVEVTDKGDVPEGYKVSRKEKRNFPLILESPSPNQTSLYFCASSPTGQGLSWGNEKLFFGSGTQLSVL.